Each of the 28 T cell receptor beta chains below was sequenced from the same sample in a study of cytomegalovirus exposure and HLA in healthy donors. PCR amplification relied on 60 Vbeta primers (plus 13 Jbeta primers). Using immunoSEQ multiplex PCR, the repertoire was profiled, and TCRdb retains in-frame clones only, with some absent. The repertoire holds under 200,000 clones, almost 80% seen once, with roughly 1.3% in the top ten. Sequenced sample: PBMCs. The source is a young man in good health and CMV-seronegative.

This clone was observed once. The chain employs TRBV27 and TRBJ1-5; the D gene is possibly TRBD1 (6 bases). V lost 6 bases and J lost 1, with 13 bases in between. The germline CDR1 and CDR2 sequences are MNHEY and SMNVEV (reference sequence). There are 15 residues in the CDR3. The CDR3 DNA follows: TGTGCCAGCAGACCCCACAGGGTGAGCAATCAGCCCCAGCATTTT. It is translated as CASRPHRVSNQPQHF.

In nucleotides, the CDR3 is TGCGCCAGCAGCCAAGCCGGGACAGGCGCGAAAGCTTTCTTT. The encoded protein is CASSQAGTGAKAFF. The chain uses TRBV4-3 and TRBJ1-1; 8 nucleotides agree with TRBD1. Germline V gives CDR1 LGHNA, CDR2 YSLEER. This CDR3 contains 14 residues. After removal of 1 base from V and 9 bases from J, the junction contained 7 bases not matched to a gene.

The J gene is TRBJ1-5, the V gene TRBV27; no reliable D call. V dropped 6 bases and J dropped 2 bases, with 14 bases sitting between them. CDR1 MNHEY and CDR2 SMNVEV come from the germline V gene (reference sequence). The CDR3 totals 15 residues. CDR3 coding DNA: TGTGCCAGCAGCGCGGGAGTTTCCGGCAATCAGCCCCAGCATTTT. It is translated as CASSAGVSGNQPQHF.

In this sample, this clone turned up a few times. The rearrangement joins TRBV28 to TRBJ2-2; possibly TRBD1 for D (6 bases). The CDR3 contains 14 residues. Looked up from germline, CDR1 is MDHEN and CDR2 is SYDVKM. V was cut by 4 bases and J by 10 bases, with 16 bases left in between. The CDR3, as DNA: TGTGCCAGCAGTTCCACAGGGCTGCGGTCGGAGCTGTTTTTT. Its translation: CASSSTGLRSELFF.

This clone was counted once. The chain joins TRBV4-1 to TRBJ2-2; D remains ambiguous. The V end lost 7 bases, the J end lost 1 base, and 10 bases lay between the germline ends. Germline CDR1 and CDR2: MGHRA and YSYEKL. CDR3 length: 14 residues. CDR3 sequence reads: CASTTPGNTGELFF. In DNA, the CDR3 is TGCGCCAGCACCACCCCAGGGAACACCGGGGAGCTGTTTTTT.

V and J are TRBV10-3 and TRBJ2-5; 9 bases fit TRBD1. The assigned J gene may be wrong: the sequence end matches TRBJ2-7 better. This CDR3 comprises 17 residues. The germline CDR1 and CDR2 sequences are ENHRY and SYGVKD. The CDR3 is CAISGFGTGSPSYEQYF. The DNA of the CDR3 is TGTGCCATCAGTGGATTCGGGACAGGGTCTCCATCCTACGAGCAGTACTTC.

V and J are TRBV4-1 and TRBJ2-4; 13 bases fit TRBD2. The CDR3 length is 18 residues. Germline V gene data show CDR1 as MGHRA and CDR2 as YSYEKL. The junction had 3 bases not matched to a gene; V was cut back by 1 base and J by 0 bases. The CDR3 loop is CASSQGLAGGLAKNIQYF. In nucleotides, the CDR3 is TGCGCCAGCAGCCAAGGACTAGCGGGGGGATTAGCCAAAAACATTCAGTACTTC.

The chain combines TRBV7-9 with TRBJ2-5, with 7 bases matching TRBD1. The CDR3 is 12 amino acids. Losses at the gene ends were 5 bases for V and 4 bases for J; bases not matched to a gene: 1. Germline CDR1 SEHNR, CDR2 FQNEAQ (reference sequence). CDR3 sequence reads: CASSTGVETQYF. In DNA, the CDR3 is TGTGCCAGCAGCACAGGGGTAGAGACCCAGTACTTC.

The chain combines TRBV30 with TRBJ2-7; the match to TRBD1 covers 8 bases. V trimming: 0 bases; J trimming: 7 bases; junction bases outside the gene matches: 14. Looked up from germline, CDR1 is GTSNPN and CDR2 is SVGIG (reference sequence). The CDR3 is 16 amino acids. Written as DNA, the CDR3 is TGTGCCTGGAGTGTACTTGGGCAGGGGGCCCTCGGGGAGCAGTACTTC. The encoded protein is CAWSVLGQGALGEQYF.

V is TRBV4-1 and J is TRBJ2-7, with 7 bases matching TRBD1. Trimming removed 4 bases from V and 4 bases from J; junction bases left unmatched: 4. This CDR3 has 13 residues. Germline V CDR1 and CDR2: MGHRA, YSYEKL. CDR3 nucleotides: TGCGCCAGCAGCCCCATGGACAGGTACGAGCAGTACTTC. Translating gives CASSPMDRYEQYF.

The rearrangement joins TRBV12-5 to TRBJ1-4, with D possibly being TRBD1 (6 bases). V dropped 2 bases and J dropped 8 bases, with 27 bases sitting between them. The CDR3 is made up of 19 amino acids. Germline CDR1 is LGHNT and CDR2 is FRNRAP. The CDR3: CASGLTPGQRIPPLEKLFF. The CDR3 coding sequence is TGTGCTAGTGGTTTGACACCTGGACAGCGAATCCCTCCGTTAGAAAAACTGTTTTTT.

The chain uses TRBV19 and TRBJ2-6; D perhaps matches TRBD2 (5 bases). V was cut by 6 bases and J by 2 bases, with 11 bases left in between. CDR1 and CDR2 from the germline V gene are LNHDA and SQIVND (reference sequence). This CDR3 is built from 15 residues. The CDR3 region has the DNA TGTGCCAGTAGCCAAAGGGAGACTGGGGCCAACGTCCTGACTTTC. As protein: CASSQRETGANVLTF.

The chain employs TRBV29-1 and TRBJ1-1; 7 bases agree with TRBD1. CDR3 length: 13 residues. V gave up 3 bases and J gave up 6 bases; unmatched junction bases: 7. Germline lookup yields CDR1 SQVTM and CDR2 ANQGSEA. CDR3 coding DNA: TGCAGCGTTGAGGGGCAGGGGGAATCTGAAGCTTTCTTT. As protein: CSVEGQGESEAFF.

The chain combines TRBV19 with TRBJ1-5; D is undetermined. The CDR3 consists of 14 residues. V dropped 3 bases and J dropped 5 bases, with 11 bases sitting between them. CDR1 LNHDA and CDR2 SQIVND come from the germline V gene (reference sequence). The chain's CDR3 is CASSIIERDQPQHF. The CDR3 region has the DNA TGTGCCAGTAGTATCATAGAGAGGGATCAGCCCCAGCATTTT.

The CDR3 spells CATSRDRNEQYF. The CDR3 nucleotides are TGTGCCACCAGCAGAGACAGGAACGAGCAGTACTTC. The gene calls are TRBV15 and TRBJ2-7, with D unclear. The CDR3 is 12 residues long. Trimming stripped 0 bases from V and 5 bases from J, with 5 bases between. Germline lookup yields CDR1 LNHNV and CDR2 YYDKDF (reference sequence).

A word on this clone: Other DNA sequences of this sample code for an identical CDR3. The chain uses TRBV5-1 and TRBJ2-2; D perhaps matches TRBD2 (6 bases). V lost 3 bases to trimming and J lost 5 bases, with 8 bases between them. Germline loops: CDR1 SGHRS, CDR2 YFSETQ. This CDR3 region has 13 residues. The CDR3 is CASSSGETGELFF. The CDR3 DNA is TGCGCCAGCAGCTCGGGAGAGACCGGGGAGCTGTTTTTT.

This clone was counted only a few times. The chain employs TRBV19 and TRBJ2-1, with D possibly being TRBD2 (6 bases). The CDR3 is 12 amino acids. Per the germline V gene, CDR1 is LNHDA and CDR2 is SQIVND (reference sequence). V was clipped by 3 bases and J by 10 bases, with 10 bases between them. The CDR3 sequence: CASSIGGREQFF. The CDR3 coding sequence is TGTGCCAGTAGTATCGGGGGTAGAGAGCAGTTCTTC.

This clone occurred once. Here the CDR3 reads CASSPLSDTGELFF. The CDR3 DNA reads TGTGCCAGCAGCCCACTAAGCGACACCGGGGAGCTGTTTTTT. V and J are TRBV16 and TRBJ2-2; D is undetermined. This CDR3 is built from 14 residues. From germline, CDR1 is KGHSY and CDR2 FQNENV. With 4 bases removed from V and 3 bases from J, the gap between germline ends came to 9 bases.

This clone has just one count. CDR3 amino acids: CASSWGGQENTEAFF. The CDR3 nucleotides are TGTGCCAGCAGTTGGGGGGGCCAGGAGAACACTGAAGCTTTCTTT. J is TRBJ1-1 and V is TRBV6-6; D might be TRBD1 (6 bases). This CDR3 is built from 15 residues. CDR1 and CDR2 (germline): MNHNY, SVGAGI (reference sequence). V shed 4 bases and J shed 1 base, with 13 bases lying between them.

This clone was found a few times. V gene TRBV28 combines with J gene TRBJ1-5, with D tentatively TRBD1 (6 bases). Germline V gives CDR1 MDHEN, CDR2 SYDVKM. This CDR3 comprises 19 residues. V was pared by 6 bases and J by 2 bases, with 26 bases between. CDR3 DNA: TGTGCCAGCAGCCCTGAAATTAGTACCGACAGGTGGGGCAATCAGCCCCAGCATTTT. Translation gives CASSPEISTDRWGNQPQHF.

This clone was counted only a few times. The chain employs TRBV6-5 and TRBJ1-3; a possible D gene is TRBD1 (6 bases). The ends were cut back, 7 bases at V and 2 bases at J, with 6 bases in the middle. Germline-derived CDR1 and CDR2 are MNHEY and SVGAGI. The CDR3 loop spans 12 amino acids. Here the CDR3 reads CASTGAGNTIYF. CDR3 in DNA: TGTGCCAGCACAGGGGCTGGAAACACCATATATTTT.

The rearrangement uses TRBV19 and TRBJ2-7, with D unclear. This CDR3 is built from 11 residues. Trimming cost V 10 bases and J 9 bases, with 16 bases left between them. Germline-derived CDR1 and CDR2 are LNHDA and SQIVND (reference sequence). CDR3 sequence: CATGGVKRQYF. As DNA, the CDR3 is TGTGCCACCGGCGGCGTTAAGCGGCAGTACTTC. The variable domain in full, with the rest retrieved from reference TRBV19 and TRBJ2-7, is DGGITQSPKYLFRKEGQNVTLSCEQNLNHDAMYWYRQDPGQGLRLIYYSQIVNDFQKGDIAEGYSVSREKKESFPLTVTSAQKNPTAFYLCATGGVKRQYFGPGTRLTVT.

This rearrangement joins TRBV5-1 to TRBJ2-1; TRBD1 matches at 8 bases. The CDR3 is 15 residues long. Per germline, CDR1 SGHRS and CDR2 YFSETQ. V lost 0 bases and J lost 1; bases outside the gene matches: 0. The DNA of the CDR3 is TGCGCCAGCAGCTTGGGGACAGGGTCCTACAATGAGCAGTTCTTC. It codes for CASSLGTGSYNEQFF.

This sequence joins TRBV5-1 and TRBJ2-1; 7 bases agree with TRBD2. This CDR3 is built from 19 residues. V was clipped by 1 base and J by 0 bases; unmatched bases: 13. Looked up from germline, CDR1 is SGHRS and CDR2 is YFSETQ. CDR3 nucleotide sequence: TGCGCCAGCAGCTTGCGATTAGCGGGTTTCTCGAGCTCCTACAATGAGCAGTTCTTC. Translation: CASSLRLAGFSSSYNEQFF. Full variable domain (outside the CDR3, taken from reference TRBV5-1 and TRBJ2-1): KAGVTQTPRYLIKTRGQQVTLSCSPISGHRSVSWYQQTPGQGLQFLFEYFSETQRNKGNFPGRFSGRQFSNSRSEMNVSTLELGDSALYLCASSLRLAGFSSSYNEQFFGPGTRLTVL.

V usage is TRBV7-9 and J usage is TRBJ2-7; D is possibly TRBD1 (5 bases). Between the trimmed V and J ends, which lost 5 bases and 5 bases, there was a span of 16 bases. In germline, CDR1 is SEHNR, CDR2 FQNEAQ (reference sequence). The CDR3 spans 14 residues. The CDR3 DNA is TGTGCCAGCAGCCAAACAGGAACATTAAACGAGCAGTACTTC. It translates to CASSQTGTLNEQYF.

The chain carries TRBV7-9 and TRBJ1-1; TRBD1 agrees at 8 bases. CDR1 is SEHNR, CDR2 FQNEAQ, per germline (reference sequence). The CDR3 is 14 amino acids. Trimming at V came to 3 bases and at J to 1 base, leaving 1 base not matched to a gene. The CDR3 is CASSFQGANTEAFF. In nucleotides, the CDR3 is TGTGCCAGCAGCTTCCAGGGGGCGAACACTGAAGCTTTCTTT.

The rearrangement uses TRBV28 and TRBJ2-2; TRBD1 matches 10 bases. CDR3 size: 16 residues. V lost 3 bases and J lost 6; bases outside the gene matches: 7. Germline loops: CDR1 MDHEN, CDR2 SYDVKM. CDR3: CASSFTGQGFPGELFF. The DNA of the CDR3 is TGTGCCAGCAGTTTCACGGGACAGGGGTTCCCCGGGGAGCTGTTTTTT.

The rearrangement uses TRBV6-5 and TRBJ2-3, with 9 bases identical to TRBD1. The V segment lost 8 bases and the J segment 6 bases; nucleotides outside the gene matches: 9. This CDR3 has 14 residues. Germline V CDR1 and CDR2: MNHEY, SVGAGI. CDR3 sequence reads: CASWNPGQGDTQYF. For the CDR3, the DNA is TGTGCCAGCTGGAATCCGGGACAGGGCGATACGCAGTATTTT.